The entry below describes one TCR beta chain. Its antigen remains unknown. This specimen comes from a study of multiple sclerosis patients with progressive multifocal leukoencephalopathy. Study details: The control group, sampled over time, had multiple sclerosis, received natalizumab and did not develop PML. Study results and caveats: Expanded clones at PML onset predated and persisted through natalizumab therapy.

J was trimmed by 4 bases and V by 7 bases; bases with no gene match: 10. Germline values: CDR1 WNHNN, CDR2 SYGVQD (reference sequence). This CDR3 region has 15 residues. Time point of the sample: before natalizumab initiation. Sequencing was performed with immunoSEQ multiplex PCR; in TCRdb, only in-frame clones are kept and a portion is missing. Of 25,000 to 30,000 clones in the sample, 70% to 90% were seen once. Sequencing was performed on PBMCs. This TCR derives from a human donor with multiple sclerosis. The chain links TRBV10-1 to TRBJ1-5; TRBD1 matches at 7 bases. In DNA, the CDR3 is TGCGCCAGCAACGCGAGACAGGGTCGTAATCAGCCCCAGCATTTT. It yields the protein CASNARQGRNQPQHF.